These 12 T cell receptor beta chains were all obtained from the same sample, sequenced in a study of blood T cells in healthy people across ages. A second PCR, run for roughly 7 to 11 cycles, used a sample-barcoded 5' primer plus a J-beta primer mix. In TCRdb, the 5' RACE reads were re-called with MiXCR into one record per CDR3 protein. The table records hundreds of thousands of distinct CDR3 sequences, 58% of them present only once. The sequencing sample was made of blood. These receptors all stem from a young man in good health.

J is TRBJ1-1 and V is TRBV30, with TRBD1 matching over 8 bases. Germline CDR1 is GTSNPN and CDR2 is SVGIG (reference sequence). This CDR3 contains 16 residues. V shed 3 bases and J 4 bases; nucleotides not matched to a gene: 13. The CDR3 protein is CAWRKFTGGGGTEAFF. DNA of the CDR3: TGTGCCTGGAGGAAGTTCACAGGGGGAGGGGGCACTGAAGCTTTCTTT.

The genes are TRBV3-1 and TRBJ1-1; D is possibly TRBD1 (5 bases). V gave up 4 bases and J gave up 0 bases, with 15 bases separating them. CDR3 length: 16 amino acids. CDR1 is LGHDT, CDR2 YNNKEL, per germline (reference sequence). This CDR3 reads CASSRDGEFMNTEAFF. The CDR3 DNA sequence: TGTGCCAGCAGCCGGGACGGAGAGTTCATGAACACTGAAGCTTTCTTT.

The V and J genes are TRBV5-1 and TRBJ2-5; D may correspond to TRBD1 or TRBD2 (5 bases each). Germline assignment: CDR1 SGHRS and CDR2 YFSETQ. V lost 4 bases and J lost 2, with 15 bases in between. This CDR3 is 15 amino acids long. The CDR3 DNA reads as TGCGCCAGCAGCCCGACCGGGACCAAACAAGAGACCCAGTACTTC. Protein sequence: CASSPTGTKQETQYF.

The CDR3: CASSQVRQGEQFF. CDR3 nucleotide sequence: TGTGCCAGCAGCCAAGTGCGACAGGGAGAGCAGTTCTTC. The chain joins TRBV3-1 to TRBJ2-1; 7 bases fit TRBD1. This CDR3 spans 13 amino acids. V shed 1 base, J shed 10 bases, and the junction held 4 bases outside the gene matches. Germline assignment: CDR1 LGHDT and CDR2 YNNKEL (reference sequence).

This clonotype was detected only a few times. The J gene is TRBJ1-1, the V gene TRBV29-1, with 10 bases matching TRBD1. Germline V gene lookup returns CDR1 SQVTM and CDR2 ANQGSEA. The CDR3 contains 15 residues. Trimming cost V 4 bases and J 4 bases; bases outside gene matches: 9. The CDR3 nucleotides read TGCAGCGTTGGGGACAGGGGACTCGGAGGCACTGAAGCTTTCTTT. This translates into CSVGDRGLGGTEAFF.

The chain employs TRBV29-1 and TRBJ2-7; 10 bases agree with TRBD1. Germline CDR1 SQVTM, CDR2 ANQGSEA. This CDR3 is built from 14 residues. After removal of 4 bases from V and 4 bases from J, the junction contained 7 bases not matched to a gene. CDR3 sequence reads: CSVGDRGPNYEQYF. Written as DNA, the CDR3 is TGCAGCGTTGGAGACAGGGGGCCGAATTACGAGCAGTACTTC.

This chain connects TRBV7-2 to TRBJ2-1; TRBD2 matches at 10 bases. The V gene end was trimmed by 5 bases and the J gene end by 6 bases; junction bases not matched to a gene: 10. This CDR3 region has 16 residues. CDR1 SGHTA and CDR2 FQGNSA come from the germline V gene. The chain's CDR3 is CASSPKSGGAVNEQFF. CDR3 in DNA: TGTGCCAGCAGCCCCAAGAGCGGGGGGGCCGTCAATGAGCAGTTCTTC.

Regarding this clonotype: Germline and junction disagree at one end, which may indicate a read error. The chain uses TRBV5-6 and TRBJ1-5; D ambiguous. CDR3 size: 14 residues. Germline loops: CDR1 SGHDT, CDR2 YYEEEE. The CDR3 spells CANSFQRFNQPQHF. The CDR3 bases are TGTGCCAACAGCTTTCAACGGTTCAATCAGCCCCAGCATTTT.

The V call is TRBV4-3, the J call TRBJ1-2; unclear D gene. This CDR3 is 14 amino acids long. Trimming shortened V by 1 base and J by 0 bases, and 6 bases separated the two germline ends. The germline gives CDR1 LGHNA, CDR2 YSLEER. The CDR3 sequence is CASSQGVANYGYTF. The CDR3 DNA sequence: TGCGCCAGCAGCCAAGGCGTAGCTAACTATGGCTACACCTTC.

CDR3: CASSQGPGGREQYF. The CDR3 DNA reads as TGCGCCAGCAGCCAAGGCCCAGGGGGCCGCGAGCAGTACTTC. The rearrangement joins TRBV4-3 to TRBJ2-5; 8 bases are shared with TRBD1. The J call may be wrong; the DNA end is better matched by TRBJ2-7. Germline loops: CDR1 LGHNA, CDR2 YSLEER. The CDR3 consists of 14 residues.

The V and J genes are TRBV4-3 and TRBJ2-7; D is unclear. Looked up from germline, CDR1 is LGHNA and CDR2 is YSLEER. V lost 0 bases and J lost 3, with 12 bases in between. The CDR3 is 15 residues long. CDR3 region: CASSQDSGSIYEQYF. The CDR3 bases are TGCGCCAGCAGCCAAGATTCGGGCAGCATCTACGAGCAGTACTTC.

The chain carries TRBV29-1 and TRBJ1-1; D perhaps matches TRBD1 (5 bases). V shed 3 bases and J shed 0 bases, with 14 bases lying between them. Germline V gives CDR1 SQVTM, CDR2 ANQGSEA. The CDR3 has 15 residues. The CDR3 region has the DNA TGCAGCGTTGATCGGTGGGGGAACTTGAACACTGAAGCTTTCTTT. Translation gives CSVDRWGNLNTEAFF.